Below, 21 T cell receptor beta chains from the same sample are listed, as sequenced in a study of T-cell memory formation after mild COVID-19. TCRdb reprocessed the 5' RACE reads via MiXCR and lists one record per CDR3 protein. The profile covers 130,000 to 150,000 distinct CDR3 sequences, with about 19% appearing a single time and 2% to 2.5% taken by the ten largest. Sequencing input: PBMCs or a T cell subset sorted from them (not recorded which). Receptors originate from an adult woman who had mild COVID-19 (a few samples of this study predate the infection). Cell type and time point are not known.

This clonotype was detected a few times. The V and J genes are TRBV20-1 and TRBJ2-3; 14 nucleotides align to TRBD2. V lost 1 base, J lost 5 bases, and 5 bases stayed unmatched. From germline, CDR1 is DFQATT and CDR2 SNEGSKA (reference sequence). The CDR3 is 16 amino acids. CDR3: CSARGGTSGGGDTQYF. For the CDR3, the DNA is TGCAGTGCTAGAGGAGGGACTAGCGGGGGTGGAGATACGCAGTATTTT.

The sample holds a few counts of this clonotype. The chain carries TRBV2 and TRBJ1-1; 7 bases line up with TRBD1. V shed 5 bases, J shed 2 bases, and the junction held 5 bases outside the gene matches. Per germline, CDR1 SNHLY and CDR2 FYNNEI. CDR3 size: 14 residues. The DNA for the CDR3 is TGTGCCAGCAGTCTCAGACAGGGAAACACTGAAGCTTTCTTT. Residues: CASSLRQGNTEAFF. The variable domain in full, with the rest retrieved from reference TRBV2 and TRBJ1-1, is EPEVTQTPSHQVTQMGQEVILRCVPISNHLYFYWYRQILGQKVEFLVSFYNNEISEKSEIFDDQFSVERPDGSNFTLKIRSTKLEDSAMYFCASSLRQGNTEAFFGQGTRLTVV.

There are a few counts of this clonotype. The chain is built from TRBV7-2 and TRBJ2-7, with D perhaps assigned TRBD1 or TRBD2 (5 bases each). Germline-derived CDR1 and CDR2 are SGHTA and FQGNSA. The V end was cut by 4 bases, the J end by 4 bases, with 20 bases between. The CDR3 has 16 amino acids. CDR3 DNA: TGTGCCAGCAGCTCACCCGGCCGGGACCGCAGATACGAGCAGTACTTC. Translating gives CASSSPGRDRRYEQYF.

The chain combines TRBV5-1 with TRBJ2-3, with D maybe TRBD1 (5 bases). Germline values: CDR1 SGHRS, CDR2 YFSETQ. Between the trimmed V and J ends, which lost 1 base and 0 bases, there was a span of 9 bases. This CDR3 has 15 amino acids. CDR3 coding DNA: TGCGCCAGCAGCTTGACCCCAGGGAGCACAGATACGCAGTATTTT. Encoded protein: CASSLTPGSTDTQYF. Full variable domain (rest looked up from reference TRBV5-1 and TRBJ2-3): KAGVTQTPRYLIKTRGQQVTLSCSPISGHRSVSWYQQTPGQGLQFLFEYFSETQRNKGNFPGRFSGRQFSNSRSEMNVSTLELGDSALYLCASSLTPGSTDTQYFGPGTRLTVL.

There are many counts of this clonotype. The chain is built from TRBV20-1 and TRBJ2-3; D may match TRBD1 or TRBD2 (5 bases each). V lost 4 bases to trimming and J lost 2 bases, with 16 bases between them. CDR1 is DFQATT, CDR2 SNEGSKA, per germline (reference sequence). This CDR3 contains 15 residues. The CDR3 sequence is CSATGATFNTDTQYF. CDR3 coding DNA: TGCAGTGCTACCGGGGCCACCTTTAACACAGATACGCAGTATTTT.

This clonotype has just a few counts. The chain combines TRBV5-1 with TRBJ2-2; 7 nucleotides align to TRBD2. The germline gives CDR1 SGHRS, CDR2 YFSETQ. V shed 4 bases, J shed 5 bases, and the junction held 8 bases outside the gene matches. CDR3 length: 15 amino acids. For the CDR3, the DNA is TGCGCCAGCAGCCATGGACTAGTTTTGACCGGGGAGCTGTTTTTT. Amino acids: CASSHGLVLTGELFF. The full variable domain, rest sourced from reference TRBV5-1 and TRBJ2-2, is KAGVTQTPRYLIKTRGQQVTLSCSPISGHRSVSWYQQTPGQGLQFLFEYFSETQRNKGNFPGRFSGRQFSNSRSEMNVSTLELGDSALYLCASSHGLVLTGELFFGEGSRLTVL.

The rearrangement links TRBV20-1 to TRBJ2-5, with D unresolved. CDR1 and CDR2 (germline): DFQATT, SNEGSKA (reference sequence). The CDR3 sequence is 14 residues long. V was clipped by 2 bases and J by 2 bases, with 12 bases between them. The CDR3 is CSARRDLEQETQYF. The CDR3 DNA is TGCAGTGCTAGAAGGGATTTGGAACAAGAGACCCAGTACTTC.

CDR3 nucleotides: TGCGCCAGCAGCCAGGGGTGGGGAGCGGGCGGCGGGGGTGAGCAGTTCTTC. The encoded protein is CASSQGWGAGGGGEQFF. This chain uses TRBV4-1 with TRBJ2-1; TRBD2 matches 7 bases. The J segment lost 9 bases and the V segment lost 3 bases, leaving 17 bases of the junction unmatched. Per the germline V gene, CDR1 is MGHRA and CDR2 is YSYEKL. The CDR3 covers 17 residues.

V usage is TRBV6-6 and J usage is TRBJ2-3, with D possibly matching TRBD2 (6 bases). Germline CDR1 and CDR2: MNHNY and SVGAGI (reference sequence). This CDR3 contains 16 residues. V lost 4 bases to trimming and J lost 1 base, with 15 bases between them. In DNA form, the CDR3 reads TGTGCCAGCAGTTCCCCTTATGGAGGGGGCACAGATACGCAGTATTTT. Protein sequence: CASSSPYGGGTDTQYF.

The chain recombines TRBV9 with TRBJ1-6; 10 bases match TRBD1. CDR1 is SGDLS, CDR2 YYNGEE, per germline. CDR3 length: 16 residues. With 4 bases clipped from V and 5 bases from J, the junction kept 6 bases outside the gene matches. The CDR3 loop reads CASSPRTGGNNSPLHF. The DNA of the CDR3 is TGTGCCAGCAGCCCGAGGACAGGGGGAAATAATTCACCCCTCCACTTT.

DNA of the CDR3: TGTGCCAGCAGCTTAGATAGGACTAGCGGGAGCGACAGAAAAAACATTCAGTACTTC. This encodes CASSLDRTSGSDRKNIQYF. The rearrangement joins TRBV7-9 to TRBJ2-4, with 13 bases that match TRBD2. With V trimmed by 1 base and J by 4 bases, 10 bases remained unmatched. The CDR3 runs 19 residues. From germline, CDR1 is SEHNR and CDR2 FQNEAQ (reference sequence).

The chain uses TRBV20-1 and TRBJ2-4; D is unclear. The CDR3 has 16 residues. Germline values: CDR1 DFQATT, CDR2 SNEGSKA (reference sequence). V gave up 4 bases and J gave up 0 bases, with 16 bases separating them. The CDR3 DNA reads TGCAGTGCTACTGGGCCCGCAGGCATAGCCAAAAACATTCAGTACTTC. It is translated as CSATGPAGIAKNIQYF.

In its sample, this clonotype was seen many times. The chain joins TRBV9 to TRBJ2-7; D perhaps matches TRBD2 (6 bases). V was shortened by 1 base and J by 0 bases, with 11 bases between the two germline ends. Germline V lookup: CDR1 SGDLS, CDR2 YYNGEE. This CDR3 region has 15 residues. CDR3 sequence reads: CASSVTPTSSYEQYF. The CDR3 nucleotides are TGTGCCAGCAGCGTAACTCCGACTAGCTCCTACGAGCAGTACTTC.

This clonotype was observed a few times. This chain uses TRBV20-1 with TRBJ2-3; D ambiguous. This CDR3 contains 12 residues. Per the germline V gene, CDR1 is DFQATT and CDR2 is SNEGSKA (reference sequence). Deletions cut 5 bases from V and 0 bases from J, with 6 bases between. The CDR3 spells CSALRSTDTQYF. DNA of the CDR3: TGCAGTGCTCTGAGAAGCACAGATACGCAGTATTTT.

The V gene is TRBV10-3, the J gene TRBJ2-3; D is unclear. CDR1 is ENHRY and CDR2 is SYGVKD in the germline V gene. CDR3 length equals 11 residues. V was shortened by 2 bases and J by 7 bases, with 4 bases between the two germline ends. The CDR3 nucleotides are TGTGCCATCAGTGAGACCAATACGCAGTATTTT. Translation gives CAISETNTQYF.

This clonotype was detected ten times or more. The CDR3 bases are TGTGCCAGCAGTTCTGTAGCGGGGACCTACGAGCAGTACTTC. Protein: CASSSVAGTYEQYF. The gene calls are TRBV27 and TRBJ2-7; 8 nucleotides match TRBD2. The CDR3 contains 14 residues. Looked up from germline, CDR1 is MNHEY and CDR2 is SMNVEV (reference sequence). V trimming: 4 bases; J trimming: 2 bases; junction bases outside the gene matches: 4.

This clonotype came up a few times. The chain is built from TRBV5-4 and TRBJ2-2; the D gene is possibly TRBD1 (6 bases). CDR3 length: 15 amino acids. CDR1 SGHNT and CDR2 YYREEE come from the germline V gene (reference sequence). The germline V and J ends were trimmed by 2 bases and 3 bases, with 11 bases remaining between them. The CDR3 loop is CASSFIRGDTGELFF. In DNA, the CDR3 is TGTGCCAGCAGCTTCATCAGGGGTGACACCGGGGAGCTGTTTTTT.

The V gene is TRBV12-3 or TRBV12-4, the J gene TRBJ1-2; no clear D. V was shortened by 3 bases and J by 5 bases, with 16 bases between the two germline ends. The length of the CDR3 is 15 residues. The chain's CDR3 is CASSFTRAQVYGYTF. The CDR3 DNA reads TGTGCCAGCAGTTTTACAAGGGCGCAAGTTTATGGCTACACCTTC.

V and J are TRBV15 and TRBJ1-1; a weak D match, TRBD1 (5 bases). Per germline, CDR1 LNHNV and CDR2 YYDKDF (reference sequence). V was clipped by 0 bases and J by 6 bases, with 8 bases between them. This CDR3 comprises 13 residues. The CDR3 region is CATSRDWGSEAFF. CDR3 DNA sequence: TGTGCCACCAGCAGAGATTGGGGGTCTGAAGCTTTCTTT.

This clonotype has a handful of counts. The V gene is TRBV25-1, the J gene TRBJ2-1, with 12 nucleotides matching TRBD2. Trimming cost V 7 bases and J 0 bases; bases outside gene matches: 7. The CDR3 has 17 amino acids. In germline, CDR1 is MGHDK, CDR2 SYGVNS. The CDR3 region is CASIGTSGSSSYNEQFF. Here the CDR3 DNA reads TGTGCCAGCATTGGGACTAGCGGGTCTAGCTCCTACAATGAGCAGTTCTTC.

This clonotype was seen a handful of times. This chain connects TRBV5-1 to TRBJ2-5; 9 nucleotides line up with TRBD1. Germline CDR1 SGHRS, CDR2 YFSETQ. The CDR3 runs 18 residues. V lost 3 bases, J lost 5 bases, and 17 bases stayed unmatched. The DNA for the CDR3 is TGCGCCAGCAGCTCAAAACCGGGACAGGGAGGAGCATGGGAGACCCAGTACTTC. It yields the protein CASSSKPGQGGAWETQYF.